Listed below are T cell receptor beta chains from one sample, sequenced in a study of beta chain features in type 1 diabetes. Generated by immunoSEQ multiplex PCR, the TCRdb table keeps only in-frame clones and is missing some. In the table there are roughly 260,000 clones, around 21% of which are singletons. The sample was naive CD4+ T cells from blood. These receptors all stem from a woman in her thirties or forties with type 1 diabetes. The CDR3 runs from the conserved cysteine through the conserved F or W. A D gene is named only where the DNA matches it firmly. Clone size is given for some rows only: seen once, a few or many times, or a class if the clone is expanded.

clone size: -; D gene: -; J gene: TRBJ2-5; V gene: TRBV7-2; CDR3 DNA: TGTGCCAGCAGCTTCCTCCTCCAAGAGACCCAGTACTTC; CDR3 protein: CASSFLLQETQYF
clone size: -; D gene: -; J gene: TRBJ2-7; V gene: TRBV30; CDR3 DNA: TGTGCCTGGAGTGTAGAGCAAAGCTCCTACGAGCAGTACTTC; CDR3 protein: CAWSVEQSSYEQYF
clone size: -; D gene: -; J gene: TRBJ1-3; V gene: TRBV25-1; CDR3 DNA: TGTGCCAGCACGACATGGGAGGGAAAAGGCTCTGGAAACACCATATATTTT; CDR3 protein: CASTTWEGKGSGNTIYF
clone size: -; D gene: TRBD1; J gene: TRBJ1-6; V gene: TRBV14; CDR3 DNA: TGTGCCAGCAGCCGACGGACAGGGGGCGATTCACCCCTCCACTTT; CDR3 protein: CASSRRTGGDSPLHF
clone size: -; D gene: -; J gene: TRBJ1-1; V gene: TRBV10-3; CDR3 DNA: TGTGCCATCAGTTTCGACAGCTTGAACACTGAAGCTTTCTTT; CDR3 protein: CAISFDSLNTEAFF
clone size: -; D gene: -; J gene: TRBJ1-1; V gene: TRBV7-2; CDR3 DNA: TGTGCCAGCAGCCTGGGACTTATGAACACTGAAGCTTTCTTT; CDR3 protein: CASSLGLMNTEAFF
clone size: -; D gene: TRBD1; J gene: TRBJ1-1; V gene: TRBV15; CDR3 DNA: TGTGCCACCAGCAGACCCGGACAGGGCCATCCTGAAGCTTTCTTT; CDR3 protein: CATSRPGQGHPEAFF
clone size: few; D gene: -; J gene: TRBJ2-3; V gene: TRBV7-2; CDR3 DNA: TGTGCCAGCAGCTCGGACCAGGACAACACAGATACGCAGTATTTT; CDR3 protein: CASSSDQDNTDTQYF
clone size: -; D gene: -; J gene: TRBJ1-1; V gene: TRBV14; CDR3 DNA: TGTGCCAGCAGCCAAGAATGGGGGAGGTTAATAGGGACTGAAGCTTTCTTT; CDR3 protein: CASSQEWGRLIGTEAFF
clone size: -; D gene: TRBD1; J gene: TRBJ1-2; V gene: TRBV6-6; CDR3 DNA: TGTGCCAGCAGTTACCCTCCGTTAGGGGGCGATGGCTACACCTTC; CDR3 protein: CASSYPPLGGDGYTF
clone size: few; D gene: TRBD1; J gene: TRBJ1-1; V gene: TRBV28; CDR3 DNA: TGTGCCAGCAGTTCAACAGGGGGATGGTGGACTGAAGCTTTCTTT; CDR3 protein: CASSSTGGWWTEAFF
clone size: -; D gene: -; J gene: TRBJ2-2; V gene: TRBV2; CDR3 DNA: TGTGCCAGCAGTGAAGAGAGGAGCGGGGAGCTGTTTTTT; CDR3 protein: CASSEERSGELFF
clone size: few; D gene: -; J gene: TRBJ2-7; V gene: TRBV4-2; CDR3 DNA: TGTGCCAGCAGCCAAGTTATGGTAGACGAGCAGTACTTC; CDR3 protein: CASSQVMVDEQYF
clone size: -; D gene: TRBD1; J gene: TRBJ1-6; V gene: TRBV16; CDR3 DNA: TGTGCCAGCAGCTTTGACAGGGCCTCCTATAATTCACCCCTCCACTTT; CDR3 protein: CASSFDRASYNSPLHF
clone size: -; D gene: -; J gene: TRBJ1-1; V gene: TRBV5-1; CDR3 DNA: TGCGCCAGCAGCTTGGTGGCAGGACTCATGAACACTGAAGCTTTCTTT; CDR3 protein: CASSLVAGLMNTEAFF
clone size: -; D gene: -; J gene: TRBJ1-4; V gene: TRBV10-3; CDR3 DNA: TGTGCCATCAGTGATGGTAGGGGCCTTAATGAAAAACTGTTTTTT; CDR3 protein: CAISDGRGLNEKLFF
clone size: few; D gene: -; J gene: TRBJ1-1; V gene: TRBV27; CDR3 DNA: TGTGCCAGCAGTCCTTTTACAGGGAACACTGAAGCTTTCTTT; CDR3 protein: CASSPFTGNTEAFF
clone size: -; D gene: -; J gene: TRBJ2-3; V gene: TRBV5-4; CDR3 DNA: TGTGCCAGCAGCTTACTAGCCGGCGGGTCAGATACGCAGTATTTT; CDR3 protein: CASSLLAGGSDTQYF
clone size: few; D gene: -; J gene: TRBJ2-7; V gene: TRBV28; CDR3 DNA: TGTGCCAGCAGTCCTTTTGGGGAGTCTCCTCGCTCCTACGAGCAGTACTTC; CDR3 protein: CASSPFGESPRSYEQYF
clone size: few; D gene: -; J gene: TRBJ2-1; V gene: TRBV5-6; CDR3 DNA: TGTGCCAGCAGCTTGGAACAGGGCATCGATGAGCAGTTCTTC; CDR3 protein: CASSLEQGIDEQFF
clone size: -; D gene: TRBD2; J gene: TRBJ2-3; V gene: TRBV29-1; CDR3 DNA: TGCAGCTCCCGGGGGGACACAGATACGCAGTATTTT; CDR3 protein: CSSRGDTDTQYF
clone size: few; D gene: TRBD1; J gene: TRBJ1-5; V gene: TRBV18; CDR3 DNA: TGTGCCAGCTCACTGACAGGGGATAGCAATCAGCCCCAGCATTTT; CDR3 protein: CASSLTGDSNQPQHF
clone size: -; D gene: -; J gene: TRBJ2-7; V gene: TRBV6-5; CDR3 DNA: TGTGCCAGCAGGGGACACTACGAGCAGTACTTC; CDR3 protein: CASRGHYEQYF
clone size: -; D gene: -; J gene: TRBJ2-7; V gene: TRBV30; CDR3 DNA: TGTGCCTGGGACGCAAGTGGAGGATACGAGCAGTACTTC; CDR3 protein: CAWDASGGYEQYF
clone size: few; D gene: TRBD1; J gene: TRBJ1-1; V gene: TRBV9; CDR3 DNA: TGTGCCAGCAGCGTGGGACAGGGGGCTGAAGCTTTCTTT; CDR3 protein: CASSVGQGAEAFF